This T cell receptor (beta chain) was retrieved from a study of CD8 T cells in Susac syndrome. Study observations and caveats: The number of individuals included in the study's TCR sequencing and HLA analysis was acknowledged as relatively small.

CD8+ and CD4+ T cells from blood underwent TCR beta sequencing. Healthy donors matched for age and sex were used as controls. Reverse transcription of about 0.5 to 1 ug RNA was carried out with random hexamers. Amplification of TCR beta CDR3 by immunoSEQ multiplex PCR spanned 54 Vbeta and 13 Jbeta. Each CDR3 protein is one row after TCRdb ran MiXCR on the immunoSEQ multiplex PCR reads. The sample lists some 200,000 distinct CDR3 sequences; over 85% were seen once. The V gene lost 0 bases and the J gene lost 4 bases, with 11 bases spanning the gap. This CDR3 has 15 amino acids. CDR1 and CDR2 from the germline V gene are SGHRS and YFSETQ. Comments on this clonotype: What it recognizes is unknown.

This rearrangement joins TRBV5-1 to TRBJ2-1; D possibly corresponds to TRBD1 (6 bases). The source is a human donor in good health. What was sequenced was CD4+ T cells from PBMCs. The CDR3 reads CASSLARTAYNEQFF. Here the CDR3 DNA reads TGCGCCAGCAGCTTGGCGAGGACAGCATACAATGAGCAGTTCTTC.